The table lists the clone carrying this T cell receptor (beta chain) with a few counts. Its antigen is still unknown. The entry originates in a study of CD8 T cells in ankylosing spondylitis. Study-level results: Seemingly characteristic of ankylosing spondylitis blood was a TCR beta motif consisting of several highly homologous variants.

Using its own MiXCR run on the 5' RACE reads, TCRdb lists one record per CDR3 protein. The sample lists about 480,000 distinct CDR3 sequences, approximately 17% occurring once. CDR1 and CDR2 from the germline V gene are MNHNS and SASEGT. Trimming shortened V by 4 bases and J by 5 bases, and 8 bases separated the two germline ends. This CDR3 is 13 amino acids long. Material: blood, either unsorted or a sorted T cell fraction (not recorded which). This clonotype originated in a male donor with ankylosing spondylitis. The gene calls are TRBV6-1 and TRBJ2-2; D gene uncertain. Here the CDR3 reads CASSGHRTGELFF. The CDR3 nucleotides are TGTGCCAGCAGTGGGCACCGAACCGGGGAGCTGTTTTTT.